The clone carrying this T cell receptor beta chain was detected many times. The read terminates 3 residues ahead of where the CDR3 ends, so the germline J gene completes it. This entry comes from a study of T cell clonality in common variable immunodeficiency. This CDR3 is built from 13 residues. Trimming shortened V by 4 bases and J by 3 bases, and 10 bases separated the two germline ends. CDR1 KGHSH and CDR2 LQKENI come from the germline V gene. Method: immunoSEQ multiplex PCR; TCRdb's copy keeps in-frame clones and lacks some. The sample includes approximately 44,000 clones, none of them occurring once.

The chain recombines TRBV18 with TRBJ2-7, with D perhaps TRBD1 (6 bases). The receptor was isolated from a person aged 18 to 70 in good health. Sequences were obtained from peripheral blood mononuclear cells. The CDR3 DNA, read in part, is TGTGCCAGCTCACAGGGACAACACTACGAG. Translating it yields CASSQGQHYE. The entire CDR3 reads CASSQGQHYEQYF.